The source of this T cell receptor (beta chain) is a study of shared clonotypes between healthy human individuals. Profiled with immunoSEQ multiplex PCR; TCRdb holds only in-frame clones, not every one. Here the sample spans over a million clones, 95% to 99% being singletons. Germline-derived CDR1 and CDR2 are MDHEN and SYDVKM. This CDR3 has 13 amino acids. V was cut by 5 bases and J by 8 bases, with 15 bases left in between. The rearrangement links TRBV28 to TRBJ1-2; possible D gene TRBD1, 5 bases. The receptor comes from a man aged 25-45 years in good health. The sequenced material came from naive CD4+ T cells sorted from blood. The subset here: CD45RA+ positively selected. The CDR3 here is CASSPPGARGYTF. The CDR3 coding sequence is TGTGCCAGCAGTCCCCCTGGGGCAAGGGGCTACACCTTC.